Only a few counts were recorded for the clone carrying this T cell receptor beta chain. Its antigen remains unidentified. The data belong to a study of naive and memory T cell subsets. Overall study findings and caveats: In CD4 and CD8 cells, diversity dropped from naive through EMRA. A clonotype means one alpha or beta sequence, not an alpha/beta pair. Naive and memory subsets had different power law exponents for TCR abundance. A few larger clonotypes appeared in naive repertoires, especially CD8, possibly memory cells re-expressing CD45RA.

CDR1 is LNHDA, CDR2 SQIVND, per germline (reference sequence). V lost 7 bases, J lost 2 bases, and 29 bases lay in between. This CDR3 spans 20 amino acids. Both TRBC1 and TRBC2 were covered by a beta constant-region primer of two equimolar oligonucleotides. Four rounds of PCR amplified the ligated cDNA using nested alpha and beta constant-region primers plus SP2. TCRdb ran MiXCR on the UMI-ligation and nested PCR reads and lists one entry per CDR3 protein. Altogether around 140,000 distinct CDR3 sequences are present, under 25% being singletons, with the ten largest covering 0.1% to 0.11%. From the second PCR step, alpha and beta chains were amplified apart.

Sequenced material: naive CD4+ T cells from blood. This receptor was identified in a human donor in good health. The chain is built from TRBV19 and TRBJ2-2, with D possibly TRBD2 on 6 matching bases. The CDR3 reads CASIGAWDSLGGTNTGELFF. Written as DNA, the CDR3 is TGTGCCAGTATTGGGGCATGGGACTCCCTGGGAGGCACTAACACCGGGGAGCTGTTTTTT.